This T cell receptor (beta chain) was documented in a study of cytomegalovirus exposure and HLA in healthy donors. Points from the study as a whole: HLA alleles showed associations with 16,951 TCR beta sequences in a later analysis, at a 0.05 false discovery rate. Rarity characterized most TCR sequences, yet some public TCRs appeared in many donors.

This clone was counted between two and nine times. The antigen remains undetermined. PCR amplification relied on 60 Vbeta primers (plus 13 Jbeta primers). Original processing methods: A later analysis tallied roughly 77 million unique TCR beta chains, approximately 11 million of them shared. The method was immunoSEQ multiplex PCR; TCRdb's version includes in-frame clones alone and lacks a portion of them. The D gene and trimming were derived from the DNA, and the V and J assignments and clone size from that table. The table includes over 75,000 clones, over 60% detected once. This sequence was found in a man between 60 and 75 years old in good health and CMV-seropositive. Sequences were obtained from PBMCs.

The CDR3 here is CASSDQRGGPADTQYF. The CDR3 DNA reads TGTGCCAGCAGTGATCAGCGGGGGGGCCCGGCAGATACGCAGTATTTT. The V gene is TRBV6-1, the J gene TRBJ2-3, with 10 bases fitting TRBD2. V was clipped by 3 bases and J by 4 bases; unmatched bases: 7. The CDR3 is 16 amino acids. The germline V gene encodes CDR1 MNHNS and CDR2 SASEGT.